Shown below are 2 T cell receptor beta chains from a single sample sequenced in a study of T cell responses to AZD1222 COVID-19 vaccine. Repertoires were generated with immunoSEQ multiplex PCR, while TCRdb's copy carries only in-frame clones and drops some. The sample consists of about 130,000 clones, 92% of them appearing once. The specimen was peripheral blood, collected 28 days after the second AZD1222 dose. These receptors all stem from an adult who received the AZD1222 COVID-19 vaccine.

In nucleotides, the CDR3 is TGTGCCAGCAGTCCAAGGACTAGCGGGAGTGCTGCTGCTACGCAGTATTTT. This gives the protein CASSPRTSGSAAATQYF. The chain combines TRBV27 with TRBJ2-3, with 13 bases identical to TRBD2. V gave up 5 bases and J gave up 8 bases; unmatched junction bases: 13. Per the germline V gene, CDR1 is MNHEY and CDR2 is SMNVEV (reference sequence). The CDR3 has 17 residues.

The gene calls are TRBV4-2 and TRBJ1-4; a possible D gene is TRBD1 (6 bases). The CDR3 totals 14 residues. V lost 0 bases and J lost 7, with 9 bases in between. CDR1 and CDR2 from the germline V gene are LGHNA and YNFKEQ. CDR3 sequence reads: CASSQEQGSEKLFF. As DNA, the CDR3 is TGTGCCAGCAGCCAAGAACAGGGTAGTGAAAAACTGTTTTTT.